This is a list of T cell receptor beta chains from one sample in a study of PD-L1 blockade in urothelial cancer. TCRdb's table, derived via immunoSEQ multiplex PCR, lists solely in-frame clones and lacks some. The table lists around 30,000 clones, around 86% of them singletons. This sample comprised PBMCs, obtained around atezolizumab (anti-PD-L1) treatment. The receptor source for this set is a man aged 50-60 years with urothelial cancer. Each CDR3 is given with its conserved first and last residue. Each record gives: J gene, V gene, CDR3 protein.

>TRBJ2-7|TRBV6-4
CASSEGTSGSEQYF
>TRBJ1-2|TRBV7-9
CASSATGDGYTF
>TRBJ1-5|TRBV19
CASSTWTVSNQPQHF
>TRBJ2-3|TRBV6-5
CASSRLRLNSDTQYF
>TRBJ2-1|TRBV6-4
CASSATSGGLNEQFF
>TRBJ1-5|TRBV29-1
CSVRTDSNQPQHF
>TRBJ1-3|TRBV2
CASHGVSGNTIYF
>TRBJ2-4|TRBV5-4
CASSPDGGGLKNIQYF
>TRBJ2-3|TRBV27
CASKGQIVHTQYF
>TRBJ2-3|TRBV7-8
CASSLGLAGSADTQYF
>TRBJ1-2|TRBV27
CASSPGGGARYGYTF